The rows below give T cell receptor beta chains drawn from one sample of a study of graft-versus-host responses after intestinal transplantation. Produced via immunoSEQ multiplex PCR; TCRdb's table is partial and in-frame only. This repertoire shows about 88,000 clones, about 95% found once; its top ten account for over 0.15%. Their recognized antigens are unknown. The sequencing here drew on unstimulated CD4+ T cells sorted from spleen or lymph node cells, taken before transplant. These receptors were collected from a human donor who was the organ donor for an intestinal transplant. The CDR3 runs from the conserved cysteine through the conserved F or W. Each record gives: clone size, CDR3 length, V gene, J gene, D gene, CDR3 protein, CDR3 DNA. The D gene is left open where the match is weak. Clone size appears in some rows only: once, few, many, or a class for an expanded clone.

.	13	TRBV19	TRBJ2-7	TRBD1	CATKQGSNYEQYF	TGTGCCACAAAACAGGGGTCGAACTACGAGCAGTACTTC
.	13	TRBV18	TRBJ2-3	.	CASSVTPTDTQYF	TGTGCCAGCTCCGTTACGCCGACAGATACGCAGTATTTT
.	14	TRBV7-8	TRBJ2-5	.	CASSRLSGQETQYF	TGTGCCAGCAGCCGCCTTAGCGGCCAAGAGACCCAGTACTTC
once	21	TRBV4-2	TRBJ2-7	TRBD2	CASSQEILSGLAGGRRYEQYF	TGTGCCAGCAGCCAAGAGATTTTGAGTGGGCTAGCGGGGGGGCGGCGGTACGAGCAGTACTTC
.	14	TRBV11-2	TRBJ1-1	.	CASSPQTDNTEAFF	TGTGCCAGCAGCCCACAAACAGACAACACTGAAGCTTTCTTT
.	15	TRBV7-9	TRBJ1-1	TRBD1	CASSLTGGANTEAFF	TGTGCCAGCAGCCTTACAGGGGGAGCGAACACTGAAGCTTTCTTT
.	13	TRBV7-3	TRBJ2-5	.	CASSLMDGETQYF	TGTGCCAGCAGCTTAATGGACGGAGAGACCCAGTACTTC
.	15	TRBV6-1	TRBJ1-2	.	CASSSPGTANYGYTF	TGTGCCAGCAGTTCCCCCGGGACCGCGAACTATGGCTACACCTTC
once	15	TRBV19	TRBJ1-6	TRBD1	CASSMQGVVNSPLHF	TGTGCCAGTAGTATGCAGGGGGTGGTTAATTCACCCCTCCACTTT
.	11	TRBV29-1	TRBJ1-1	.	CSVEGQVEAFF	TGCAGCGTTGAAGGACAGGTGGAAGCTTTCTTT
.	13	TRBV29-1	TRBJ1-4	.	CSYTRGANEKLFF	TGCAGCTATACCAGGGGAGCTAATGAAAAACTGTTTTTT
.	14	TRBV6-4	TRBJ1-1	.	CASSVQWGSTEAFF	TGTGCCAGCAGTGTTCAGTGGGGGAGCACTGAAGCTTTCTTT
.	15	TRBV5-4	TRBJ2-7	TRBD1	CASRSTQGVSYEQYF	TGTGCCAGCAGATCGACGCAGGGGGTGTCCTACGAGCAGTACTTC
.	15	TRBV30	TRBJ2-3	.	CAWSEQGTGTDTQYF	TGTGCCTGGAGCGAACAGGGAACGGGCACAGATACGCAGTATTTT
.	15	TRBV7-3	TRBJ1-1	.	CASSLNPDQNTEAFF	TGTGCCAGCAGCTTAAACCCCGACCAGAACACTGAAGCTTTCTTT
.	15	TRBV6-6	TRBJ1-5	.	CASSYRGGEGQPQHF	TGTGCCAGCAGTTACAGGGGAGGGGAGGGGCAGCCCCAGCATTTT
once	14	TRBV6-5	TRBJ2-7	TRBD1	CASSSISGGYEQYF	TGTGCCAGCAGTTCTATTTCAGGGGGCTACGAGCAGTACTTC
.	12	TRBV11-1	TRBJ1-1	.	CASGQEDTEAFF	TGTGCCAGCGGCCAGGAAGACACTGAAGCTTTCTTT
.	16	TRBV28	TRBJ2-1	.	CASSTGGRGSYNEQFF	TGTGCCAGCAGCACCGGGGGTAGGGGATCCTACAATGAGCAGTTCTTC
.	17	TRBV11-2	TRBJ1-2	TRBD1	CASSHRQGTVINYGYTF	TGTGCCAGCAGCCATCGACAGGGAACGGTTATTAACTATGGCTACACCTTC
.	15	TRBV5-1	TRBJ1-6	TRBD1	CASSLGQGGLPPLHF	TGCGCCAGCAGCTTGGGACAGGGAGGTTTGCCACCCCTCCACTTT
.	11	TRBV28	TRBJ1-2	.	CASSQNYGYTF	TGTGCCAGCAGCCAAAACTATGGCTACACCTTC
.	18	TRBV28	TRBJ2-3	TRBD1	CASSSPGAGQGRTDTQYF	TGTGCCAGCAGTTCACCCGGGGCGGGACAGGGGAGGACAGATACGCAGTATTTT
.	13	TRBV29-1	TRBJ2-5	.	CSVVNRGGETQYF	TGCAGCGTTGTAAATCGTGGCGGCGAGACCCAGTACTTC
.	17	TRBV15	TRBJ1-6	TRBD1	CATSREGLGQGYSPLHF	TGTGCCACCAGCAGAGAGGGCTTGGGACAGGGTTATTCACCCCTCCACTTT
.	15	TRBV6-6	TRBJ1-6	TRBD1	CASSYWTGSNSPLHF	TGTGCCAGCAGTTACTGGACAGGGTCTAATTCACCCCTCCACTTT
.	13	TRBV7-6	TRBJ2-7	TRBD2	CASSLALGGEQYF	TGTGCCAGCAGCTTAGCTTTGGGGGGGGAGCAGTACTTC
few	15	TRBV6-6	TRBJ1-3	TRBD1	CASRRRQGAGNTIYF	TGTGCCAGCAGGCGACGTCAGGGGGCTGGAAACACCATATATTTT
once	15	TRBV6-5	TRBJ1-4	.	CAGSYGDGGREKLFF	TGTGCCGGCAGTTACGGGGATGGGGGACGTGAAAAACTGTTTTTT
.	14	TRBV6-6	TRBJ1-1	.	CASSYSRGDTEAFF	TGTGCCAGCAGTTACTCGAGAGGGGACACTGAAGCTTTCTTT
once	14	TRBV10-3	TRBJ1-6	.	CAISEPDRGSPLHF	TGTGCCATCAGTGAGCCAGACAGAGGTTCACCCCTCCACTTT
.	12	TRBV14	TRBJ2-7	.	CASSQGSWEQYF	TGTGCCAGCAGCCAAGGGAGCTGGGAGCAGTACTTC
.	11	TRBV30	TRBJ1-1	TRBD1	CACVQGLEAFF	TGTGCCTGTGTACAGGGGCTTGAAGCTTTCTTT
.	17	TRBV15	TRBJ2-6	.	CATSRGPGGSGANVLTF	TGTGCCACCAGCAGAGGGCCCGGGGGATCTGGGGCCAACGTCCTGACTTTC
.	13	TRBV5-1	TRBJ2-3	.	CASSGPGTDTQYF	TGCGCCAGCAGCGGACCGGGGACAGATACGCAGTATTTT
.	18	TRBV18	TRBJ2-5	.	CASSPLPTGGADQETQYF	TGTGCCAGCTCACCGTTACCCACAGGGGGGGCAGACCAAGAGACCCAGTACTTC
.	14	TRBV7-3	TRBJ1-6	.	CASSLGIVGSPLHF	TGTGCCAGCAGCTTAGGTATAGTCGGGTCACCCCTCCACTTT
.	14	TRBV13	TRBJ1-5	.	CASSSRVLSQPQHF	TGTGCCAGCAGCTCCAGGGTTCTGAGCCAGCCCCAGCATTTT
.	13	TRBV9	TRBJ1-2	.	CASSPPSLRGYTF	TGTGCCAGCAGCCCCCCCTCCCTGAGGGGCTACACCTTC
.	16	TRBV28	TRBJ1-5	.	CASSLGLWDSNQPQHF	TGTGCCAGCAGTTTGGGATTGTGGGATAGCAATCAGCCCCAGCATTTT
once	15	TRBV15	TRBJ2-3	TRBD2	CATSRASGGTDTQYF	TGTGCCACCAGCAGGGCTAGCGGGGGAACAGATACGCAGTATTTT
.	13	TRBV7-2	TRBJ1-2	.	CASSLGWGNGYTF	TGTGCCAGCAGCTTAGGGTGGGGGAACGGCTACACCTTC
once	15	TRBV19	TRBJ1-1	.	CASSIVNRFDTEAFF	TGTGCCAGTAGTATAGTGAACAGGTTCGACACTGAAGCTTTCTTT
once	11	TRBV20-1	TRBJ1-2	.	CSAQPNYGYTF	TGCAGTGCCCAGCCTAACTATGGCTACACCTTC
.	16	TRBV13	TRBJ2-7	TRBD1	CASSLLGQVPSYEQYF	TGTGCCAGCAGCTTATTAGGACAGGTTCCCTCCTACGAGCAGTACTTC
.	13	TRBV7-6	TRBJ1-1	.	CASSLDRNTEAFF	TGTGCCAGCAGCTTAGACAGGAACACTGAAGCTTTCTTT
.	16	TRBV7-6	TRBJ2-2	.	CASSLAGTPNTGELFF	TGTGCCAGCAGCTTAGCGGGAACCCCCAACACCGGGGAGCTGTTTTTT
.	15	TRBV9	TRBJ1-1	TRBD1	CASSPGGQRYTEAFF	TGTGCCAGCAGCCCAGGGGGACAGAGATACACTGAAGCTTTCTTT
.	15	TRBV7-2	TRBJ1-4	.	CASSPRDRINEKLFF	TGTGCCAGCAGCCCCCGGGACCGCATTAATGAAAAACTGTTTTTT
.	13	TRBV10-3	TRBJ2-7	.	CATGRGSSYEQYF	TGTGCCACGGGCCGGGGATCTTCCTACGAGCAGTACTTC
.	14	TRBV19	TRBJ2-1	.	CASSIGSGYNEQFF	TGTGCCAGTAGTATAGGTAGCGGTTACAATGAGCAGTTCTTC
once	12	TRBV23-1	TRBJ1-2	.	CASRGTLYGYTF	TGCGCCAGCAGGGGGACGCTGTATGGCTACACCTTC
.	16	TRBV5-1	TRBJ2-1	TRBD1	CASSLADRGFNNEQFF	TGCGCCAGCAGCTTGGCGGACAGGGGCTTTAACAATGAGCAGTTCTTC